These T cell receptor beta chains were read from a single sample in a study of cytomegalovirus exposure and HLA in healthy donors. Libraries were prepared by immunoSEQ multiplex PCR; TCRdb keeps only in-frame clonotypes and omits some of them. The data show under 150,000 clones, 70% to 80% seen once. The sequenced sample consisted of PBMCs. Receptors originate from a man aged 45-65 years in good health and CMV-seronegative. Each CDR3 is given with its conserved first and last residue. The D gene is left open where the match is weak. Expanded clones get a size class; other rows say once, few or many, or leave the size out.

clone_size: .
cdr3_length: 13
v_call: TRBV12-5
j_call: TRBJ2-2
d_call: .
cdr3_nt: TGTGCTAGTGGTTTAGAGGGCACCGGGGAGCTGTTTTTT
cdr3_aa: CASGLEGTGELFF

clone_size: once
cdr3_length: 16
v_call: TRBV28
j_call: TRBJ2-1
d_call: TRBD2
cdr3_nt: TGTGCCAGCAGTTTTTATCTAGCGGGAGTCGGCAATGAGCAGTTCTTC
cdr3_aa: CASSFYLAGVGNEQFF

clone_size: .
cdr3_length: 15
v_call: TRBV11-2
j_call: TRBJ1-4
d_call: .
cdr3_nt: TGTGCCAGCAGCTTAGGAACGGGATTGAATGAAAAACTGTTTTTT
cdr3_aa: CASSLGTGLNEKLFF

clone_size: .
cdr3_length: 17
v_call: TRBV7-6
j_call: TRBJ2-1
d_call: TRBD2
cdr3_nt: TGTGCCAGCAGCTCCCGCGGGGGGAGAGGCTCCTACAATGAGCAGTTCTTC
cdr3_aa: CASSSRGGRGSYNEQFF

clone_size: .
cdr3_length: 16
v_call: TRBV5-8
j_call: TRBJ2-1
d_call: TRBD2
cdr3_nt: TGTGCCAGCAGCTTGGGATCTAGCGGGAGTCTCCATGAGCAGTTCTTC
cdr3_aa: CASSLGSSGSLHEQFF

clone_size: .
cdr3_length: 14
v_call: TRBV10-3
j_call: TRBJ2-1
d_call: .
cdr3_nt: TGTGCCATCAGTGAGTCGAGCAGGGTTGATGAGCAGTTCTTC
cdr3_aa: CAISESSRVDEQFF

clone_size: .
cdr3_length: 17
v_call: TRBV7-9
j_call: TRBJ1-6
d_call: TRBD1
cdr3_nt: TGTGCCAGCAGCACTGATACTTTAGGGGGCACGAATTCACCCCTCCACTTT
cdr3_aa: CASSTDTLGGTNSPLHF

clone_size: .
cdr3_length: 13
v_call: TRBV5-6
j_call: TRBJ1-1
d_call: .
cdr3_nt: TGTGCCAGCAGCTTGGGGGGCCCAAGTCACGCTTTCTTT
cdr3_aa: CASSLGGPSHAFF

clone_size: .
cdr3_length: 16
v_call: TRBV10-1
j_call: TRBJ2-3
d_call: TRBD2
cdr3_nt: TGCGCCAGCAGTTCCGGCCGAGCGGGAGGGACAGATACGCAGTATTTT
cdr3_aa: CASSSGRAGGTDTQYF

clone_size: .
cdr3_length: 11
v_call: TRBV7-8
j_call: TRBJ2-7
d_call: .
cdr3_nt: TGTGCCAGCAGCCCGTCCTACGAGCAGTACTTC
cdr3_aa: CASSPSYEQYF

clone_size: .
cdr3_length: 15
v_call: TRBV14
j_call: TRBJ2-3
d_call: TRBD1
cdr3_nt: TGTGCCAGCAGCCTTCGACAGGGGAGAACAGATACGCAGTATTTT
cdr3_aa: CASSLRQGRTDTQYF

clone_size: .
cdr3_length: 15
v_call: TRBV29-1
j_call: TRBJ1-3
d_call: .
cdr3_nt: TGCAGCGTTGAAGATCTTGGGGAGGAGAAGAACACCATATATTTT
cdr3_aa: CSVEDLGEEKNTIYF

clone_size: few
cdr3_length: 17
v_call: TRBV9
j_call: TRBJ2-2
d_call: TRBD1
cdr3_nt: TGTGCCAGCAGCGTTTTGGGACAGACAGCGAACACCGGGGAGCTGTTTTTT
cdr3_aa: CASSVLGQTANTGELFF

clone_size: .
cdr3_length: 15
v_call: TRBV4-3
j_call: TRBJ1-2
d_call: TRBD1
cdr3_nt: TGCGCCAGCAGCCAAGTACGGACAGGGGTGGGTGGCTACACCTTC
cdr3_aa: CASSQVRTGVGGYTF

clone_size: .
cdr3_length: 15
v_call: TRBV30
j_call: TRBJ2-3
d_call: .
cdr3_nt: TGTGCCTGGAGTGTAAGGGGGGGTCGCACAGATACGCAGTATTTT
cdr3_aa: CAWSVRGGRTDTQYF

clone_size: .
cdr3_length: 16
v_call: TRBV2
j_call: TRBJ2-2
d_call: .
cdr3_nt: TGTGCCAGCAGTGAACTTGGCAGGGTGAACACCGGGGAGCTGTTTTTT
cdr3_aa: CASSELGRVNTGELFF

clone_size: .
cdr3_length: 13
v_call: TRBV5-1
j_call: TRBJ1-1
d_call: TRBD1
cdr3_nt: TGCGCCAGCAGCTTGGTCGGACAGGTGGAGGCTTTCTTT
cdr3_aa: CASSLVGQVEAFF

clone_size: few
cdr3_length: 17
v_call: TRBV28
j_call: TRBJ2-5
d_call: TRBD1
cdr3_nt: TGTGCCAGCAGTCCCCCCGGACAGGGTCTTCGTCGCGAGACCCAGTACTTC
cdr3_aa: CASSPPGQGLRRETQYF

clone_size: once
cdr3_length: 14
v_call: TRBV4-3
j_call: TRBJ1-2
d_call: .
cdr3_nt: TGCGCCAGCAGCCAAGCGCCAGACTACTATGGCTACACCTTC
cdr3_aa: CASSQAPDYYGYTF

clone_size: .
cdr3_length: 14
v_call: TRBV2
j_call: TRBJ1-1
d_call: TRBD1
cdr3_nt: TGTGCCAGCAAGAACAGGGGGCAGAACACTGAAGCTTTCTTT
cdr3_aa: CASKNRGQNTEAFF

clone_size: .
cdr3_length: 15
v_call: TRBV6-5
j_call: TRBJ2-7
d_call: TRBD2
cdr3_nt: TGTGCCAGCAGTTACTCTAGCGGGAGCGCCTACGAGCAGTACTTC
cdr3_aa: CASSYSSGSAYEQYF

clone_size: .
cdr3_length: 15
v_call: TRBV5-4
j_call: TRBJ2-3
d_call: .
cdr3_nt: TGTGCCAGCAGCTTGGGGGCGACAGGCACAGATACGCAGTATTTT
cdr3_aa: CASSLGATGTDTQYF

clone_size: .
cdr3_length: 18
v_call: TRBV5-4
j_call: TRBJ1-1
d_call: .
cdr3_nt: TGTGCCAGCAGCTTGGTGGCCTCGTGGGCCCAAACGAACACTGAAGCTTTCTTT
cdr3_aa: CASSLVASWAQTNTEAFF

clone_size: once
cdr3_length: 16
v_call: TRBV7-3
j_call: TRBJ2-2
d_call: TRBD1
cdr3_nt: TGTGCCAGCAGCGACCTCAGGGGGCAGAACACCGGGGAGCTGTTTTTT
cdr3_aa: CASSDLRGQNTGELFF

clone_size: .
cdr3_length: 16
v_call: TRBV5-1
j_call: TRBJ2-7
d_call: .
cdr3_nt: TGCGCCAGCAGCTTGGGAGGGGGAGGGCCATCCTACGAGCAGTACTTC
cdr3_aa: CASSLGGGGPSYEQYF

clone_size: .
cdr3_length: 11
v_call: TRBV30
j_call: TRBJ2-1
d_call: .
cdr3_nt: TGTGCCTGGAGCCTATACGATGAGCAGTTCTTC
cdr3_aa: CAWSLYDEQFF

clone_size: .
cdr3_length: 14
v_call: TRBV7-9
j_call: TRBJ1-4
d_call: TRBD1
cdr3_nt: TGTGCCAGCAGCCCGGGACAGGGGAAGGAAAAACTGTTTTTT
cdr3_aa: CASSPGQGKEKLFF

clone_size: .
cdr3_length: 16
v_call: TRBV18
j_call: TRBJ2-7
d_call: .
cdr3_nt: TGTGCCAGCTCACCCTCCCGGGACACAAGGGCCTACGAGCAGTACTTC
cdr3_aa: CASSPSRDTRAYEQYF

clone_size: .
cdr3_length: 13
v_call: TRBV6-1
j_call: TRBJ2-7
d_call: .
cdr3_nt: TGTGCTTCCTCTCGTTTGGTAGCCTACGAGCAGTACTTC
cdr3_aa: CASSRLVAYEQYF

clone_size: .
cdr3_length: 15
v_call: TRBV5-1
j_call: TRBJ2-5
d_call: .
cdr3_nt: TGCGCCAGCAGCTTTGGGTCGGGGGTACAAGAGACCCAGTACTTC
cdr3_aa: CASSFGSGVQETQYF

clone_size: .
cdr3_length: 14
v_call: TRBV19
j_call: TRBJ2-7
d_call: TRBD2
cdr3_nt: TGTGCCAGTAGTCGGTCTAGCGGGAGCTACGAGCAGTACTTC
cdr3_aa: CASSRSSGSYEQYF

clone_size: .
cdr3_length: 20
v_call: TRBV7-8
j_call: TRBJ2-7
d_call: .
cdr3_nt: TGTGCCAGCAGCTTCGGGACAGGATCATACGGGACTACCCCCGCCTACGAGCAGTACTTC
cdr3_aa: CASSFGTGSYGTTPAYEQYF

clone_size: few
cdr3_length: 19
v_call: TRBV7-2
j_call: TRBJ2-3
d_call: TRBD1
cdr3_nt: TGTGCCAGCAGCTTAGGCGACAGGGGCATAGTGCTAGCACAAGATACGCAGTATTTT
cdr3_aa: CASSLGDRGIVLAQDTQYF

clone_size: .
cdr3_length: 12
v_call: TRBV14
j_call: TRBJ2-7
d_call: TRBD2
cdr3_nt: TGTGCCAGCGGGGCGGGAGGTGGCGAGCAGTACTTC
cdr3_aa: CASGAGGGEQYF

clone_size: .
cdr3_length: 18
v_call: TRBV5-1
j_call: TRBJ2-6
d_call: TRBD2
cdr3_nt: TGCGCCAGCAGCCCTGGTTTAGCGGGGATCTCTGGGGCCAACGTCCTGACTTTC
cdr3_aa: CASSPGLAGISGANVLTF

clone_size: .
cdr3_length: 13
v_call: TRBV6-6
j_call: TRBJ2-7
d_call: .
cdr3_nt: TGTGCCAGCAGTTACGGACAGAACTACGAGCAGTACTTC
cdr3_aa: CASSYGQNYEQYF

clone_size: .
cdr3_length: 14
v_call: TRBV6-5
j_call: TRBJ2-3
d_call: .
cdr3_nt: TGTGCCAGCACGGCCCCAGGGGCGATCGATACGCAGTATTTT
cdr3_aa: CASTAPGAIDTQYF

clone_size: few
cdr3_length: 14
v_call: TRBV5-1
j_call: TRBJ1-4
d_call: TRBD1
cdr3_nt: TGCGCCAGCAGCTTGGCAGGGGGACGTGAAAAACTGTTTTTT
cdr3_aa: CASSLAGGREKLFF

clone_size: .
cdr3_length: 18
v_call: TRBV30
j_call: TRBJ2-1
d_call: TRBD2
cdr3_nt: TGTGCCTGGAGTGTACTCGCCCTTAGCGGGAGTGGGTACAATGAGCAGTTCTTC
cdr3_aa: CAWSVLALSGSGYNEQFF

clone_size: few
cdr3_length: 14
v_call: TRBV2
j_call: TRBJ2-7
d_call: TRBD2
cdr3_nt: TGTGCCAGCAGGGAACTAGCGGGAGGAGGGGAGCAGTACTTC
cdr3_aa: CASRELAGGGEQYF

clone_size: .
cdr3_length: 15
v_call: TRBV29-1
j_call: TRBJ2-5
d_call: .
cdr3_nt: TGCAGCGTTGAAGATCGAATGAGGTTTCAAGAGACCCAGTACTTC
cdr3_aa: CSVEDRMRFQETQYF

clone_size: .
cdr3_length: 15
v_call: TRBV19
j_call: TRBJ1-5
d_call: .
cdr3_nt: TGTGCCAGTAGTGAAAGCCCGGGTAGCAATCAGCCCCAGCATTTT
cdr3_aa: CASSESPGSNQPQHF

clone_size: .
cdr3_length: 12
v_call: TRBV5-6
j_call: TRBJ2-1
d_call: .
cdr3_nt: TGTGCCAGCAGCTTGATCCCCGGTGAGCAGTTCTTC
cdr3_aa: CASSLIPGEQFF

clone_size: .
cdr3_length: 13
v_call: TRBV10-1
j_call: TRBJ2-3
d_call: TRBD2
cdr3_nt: TGCGCCATCATTAGCGGGGGGACAGATACGCAGTATTTT
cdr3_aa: CAIISGGTDTQYF

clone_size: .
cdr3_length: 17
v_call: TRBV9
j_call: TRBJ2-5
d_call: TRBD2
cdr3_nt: TGTGCCAGCAGCGTAGGTCCTAGCGGGAGGGCCTCGGAGACCCAGTACTTC
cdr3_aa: CASSVGPSGRASETQYF

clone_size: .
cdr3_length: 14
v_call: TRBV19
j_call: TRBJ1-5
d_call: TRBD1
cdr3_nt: TGTGCCAGTAGCGACAGGGTCGGTTTTCAGCCCCAGCATTTT
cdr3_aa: CASSDRVGFQPQHF

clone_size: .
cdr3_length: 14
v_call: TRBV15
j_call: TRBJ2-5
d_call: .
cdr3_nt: TGTGCCACCAGCAGAGATGGGGCTGGGGAGACCCAGTACTTC
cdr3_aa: CATSRDGAGETQYF

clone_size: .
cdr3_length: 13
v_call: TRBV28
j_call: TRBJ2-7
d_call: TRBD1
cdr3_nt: TGTGCCAGCACCGGGACAGGGAACTACGAGCAGTACTTC
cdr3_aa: CASTGTGNYEQYF

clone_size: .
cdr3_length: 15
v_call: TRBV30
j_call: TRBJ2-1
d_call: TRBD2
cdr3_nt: TGTGCCTGGAGTGTAGGCCTAGCGGGAGTTAATGAGCAGTTCTTC
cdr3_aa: CAWSVGLAGVNEQFF

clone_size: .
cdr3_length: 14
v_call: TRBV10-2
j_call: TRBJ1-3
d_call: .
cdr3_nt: TGCGCCAGCAGTGACAGGAACTCTGGAAACACCATATATTTT
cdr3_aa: CASSDRNSGNTIYF

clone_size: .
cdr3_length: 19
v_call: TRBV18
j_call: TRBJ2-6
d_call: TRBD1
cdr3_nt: TGTGCCAGCTCACCACTATATTCGGGACAGCGCTCTGGGGCCAACGTCCTGACTTTC
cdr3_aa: CASSPLYSGQRSGANVLTF

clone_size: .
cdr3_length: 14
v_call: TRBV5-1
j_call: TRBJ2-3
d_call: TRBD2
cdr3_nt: TGCGCCAGCTCTGGACTAGCGGGAGTAGATACGCAGTATTTT
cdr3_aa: CASSGLAGVDTQYF

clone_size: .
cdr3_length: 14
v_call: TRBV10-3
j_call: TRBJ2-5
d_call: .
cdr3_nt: TGTGCCATCAGCCCCCGCAGGAACGAAGAGACCCAGTACTTC
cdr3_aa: CAISPRRNEETQYF

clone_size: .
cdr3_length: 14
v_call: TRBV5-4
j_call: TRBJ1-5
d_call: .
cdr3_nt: TGTGCCAGCAGCTTGGAAGGGGTAAATCAGCCCCAGCATTTT
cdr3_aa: CASSLEGVNQPQHF

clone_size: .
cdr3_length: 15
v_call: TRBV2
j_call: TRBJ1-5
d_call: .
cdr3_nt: TGTGCCAGCAGTGAAACAGGGTTTAGCAATCAGCCCCAGCATTTT
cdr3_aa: CASSETGFSNQPQHF

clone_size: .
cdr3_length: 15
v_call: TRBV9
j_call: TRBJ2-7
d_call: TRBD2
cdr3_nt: TGTGCCAGCAGCCCCGTTGGGGAGGGTCCGGGGGAGCAGTACTTC
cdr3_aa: CASSPVGEGPGEQYF

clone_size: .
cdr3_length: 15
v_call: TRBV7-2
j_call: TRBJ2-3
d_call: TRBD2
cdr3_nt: TGTGCCAGCAGCTTGGCGGGAGGACGCGCAGATACGCAGTATTTT
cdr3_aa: CASSLAGGRADTQYF

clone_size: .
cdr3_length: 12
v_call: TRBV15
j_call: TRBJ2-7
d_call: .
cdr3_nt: TGTGCCACCAGCCCTGGTCCCGGCGAGCAGTACTTC
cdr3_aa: CATSPGPGEQYF

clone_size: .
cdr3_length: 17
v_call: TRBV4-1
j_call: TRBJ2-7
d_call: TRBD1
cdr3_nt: TGCGCCAGCAGCCAATTATCCGGGACAGGCTTAACCTACGAGCAGTACTTC
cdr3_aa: CASSQLSGTGLTYEQYF